A single sample gave rise to the 32 T cell receptor beta chains below, sequenced in a study of T cell changes during pregnancy in multiple sclerosis. TCRdb's table, derived via immunoSEQ multiplex PCR, lists solely in-frame clones and lacks some. The sample carries some 81,000 clones, just over 90% recorded once. The specimen was peripheral blood, collected after pregnancy. The receptors were gathered from a female donor in good health, enrolled as a control in a pregnancy study.

This clone showed up just once. The CDR3 protein is CASSLVAGWGSYNEQFF. The DNA for the CDR3 is TGTGCCAGCAGCTTAGTAGCGGGCTGGGGCTCCTACAATGAGCAGTTCTTC. The chain couples TRBV7-2 to TRBJ2-1; 7 bases are shared with TRBD2. Germline V lookup: CDR1 SGHTA, CDR2 FQGNSA. The junction had 6 bases not matched to a gene; V was cut back by 1 base and J by 0 bases. The CDR3 contains 17 residues.

V gene TRBV6-5 combines with J gene TRBJ2-2; 7 nucleotides line up with TRBD2. Germline lookup yields CDR1 MNHEY and CDR2 SVGAGI. The CDR3 covers 15 residues. After removal of 8 bases from V and 3 bases from J, the junction contained 9 bases not matched to a gene. CDR3 protein: CASYPFAGDTGELFF. CDR3 in DNA: TGTGCCAGCTATCCCTTTGCGGGGGACACCGGGGAGCTGTTTTTT.

This clone appeared a single time. This chain joins TRBV7-2 and TRBJ1-4, with 7 positions matching TRBD1. V lost 1 base and J lost 4; bases outside the gene matches: 3. The CDR3 length is 15 residues. The germline gives CDR1 SGHTA, CDR2 FQGNSA. The CDR3: CASSLVGTVNEKLFF. The CDR3 region has the DNA TGTGCCAGCAGCTTAGTGGGGACAGTTAATGAAAAACTGTTTTTT.

The chain has TRBV27 and TRBJ2-1, with 12 bases lining up with TRBD2. This CDR3 contains 15 residues. Germline CDR1 MNHEY, CDR2 SMNVEV (reference sequence). J was trimmed by 6 bases and V by 5 bases; bases with no gene match: 5. This CDR3 reads CASSLGTSGFNEQFF. The CDR3, as DNA: TGTGCCAGCAGTCTCGGGACTAGCGGGTTCAATGAGCAGTTCTTC.

CDR3 residues: CASSPGTDLYYGYTF. The CDR3 DNA reads TGTGCCAGCTCACCCGGGACAGATTTATATTATGGCTACACCTTC. The rearrangement links TRBV18 to TRBJ1-2; 7 bases fit TRBD1. This CDR3 region has 15 residues. V dropped 3 bases and J dropped 5; count of bases not matched to a gene: 9. CDR1 and CDR2 from the germline V gene are KGHSH and LQKENI.

This chain joins TRBV13 and TRBJ2-1; TRBD1 aligns across 8 bases. Unmatched junction bases numbered 7, after V lost 4 bases and J lost 5 bases. This CDR3 contains 15 residues. CDR1 is PRHDT, CDR2 FYEKMQ, per germline (reference sequence). CDR3 in amino acids: CASSSRQGNNNEQFF. The CDR3 DNA reads TGTGCCAGCAGCTCCCGACAGGGGAACAACAATGAGCAGTTCTTC.

The chain links TRBV2 to TRBJ2-2, with 10 bases fitting TRBD1. Germline values: CDR1 SNHLY, CDR2 FYNNEI. The CDR3 has 15 amino acids. V gave up 3 bases and J gave up 5 bases; unmatched junction bases: 3. The CDR3 DNA reads as TGTGCCAGCAGTGACCCGGGACAGGGGACCGGGGAGCTGTTTTTT. As protein: CASSDPGQGTGELFF.

The gene calls are TRBV6-5 and TRBJ1-1; no clear D gene. V lost 4 bases, J lost 4 bases, and 16 bases lay in between. In germline, CDR1 is MNHEY, CDR2 SVGAGI. This CDR3 contains 15 residues. This chain's CDR3 is CASSFFQASSTEAFF. The CDR3 DNA reads as TGTGCCAGCAGTTTCTTCCAAGCGTCTAGCACTGAAGCTTTCTTT.

The chain has TRBV7-3 and TRBJ2-3; 7 bases agree with TRBD2. The CDR3 runs to 16 residues. V was clipped by 1 base and J by 4 bases; unmatched bases: 8. Germline loops: CDR1 SGHTA, CDR2 FQGTGA. CDR3 DNA sequence: TGTGCCAGCAGCTTAATGGTGGGGGGGAGGTCAGATACGCAGTATTTT. Amino acids: CASSLMVGGRSDTQYF.

This rearrangement joins TRBV19 to TRBJ1-4; TRBD1 aligns across 8 bases. Unmatched junction bases numbered 6, after V lost 3 bases and J lost 0 bases. The CDR3 covers 17 residues. Per germline, CDR1 LNHDA and CDR2 SQIVND (reference sequence). The CDR3 loop reads CASSIGQGRTTNEKLFF. The CDR3, as DNA: TGTGCCAGTAGTATCGGACAGGGAAGGACAACTAATGAAAAACTGTTTTTT.

This clone was recorded once. This chain joins TRBV10-3 and TRBJ1-2; no reliable D call. Per germline, CDR1 ENHRY and CDR2 SYGVKD. This CDR3 region has 12 residues. The V and J ends lost 7 bases and 8 bases respectively, with 14 bases between them. CDR3 loop: CAITGSGLGYTF. CDR3 nucleotides: TGTGCCATCACCGGGAGCGGGTTAGGCTACACCTTC.

This clone was found once. The gene calls are TRBV6-5 and TRBJ1-2; D remains ambiguous. From germline, CDR1 is MNHEY and CDR2 SVGAGI. V was pared by 3 bases and J by 6 bases, with 11 bases between. CDR3 size: 13 residues. CDR3 region: CASSYTRHDGYTF. DNA for the CDR3: TGTGCCAGCAGTTATACCAGACATGATGGCTACACCTTC.

This chain uses TRBV9 with TRBJ2-7; 11 bases are shared with TRBD2. The CDR3 length is 15 residues. Germline-derived CDR1 and CDR2 are SGDLS and YYNGEE. V gave up 4 bases and J gave up 0 bases; unmatched junction bases: 3. This CDR3 is CASSKTSGASYEQYF. The CDR3 DNA reads TGTGCCAGCAGCAAGACTAGCGGGGCCTCCTACGAGCAGTACTTC.

The chain carries TRBV27 and TRBJ2-7, with D perhaps TRBD2 (6 bases). Germline values: CDR1 MNHEY, CDR2 SMNVEV (reference sequence). The ends were cut back, 5 bases at V and 7 bases at J, with 18 bases in the middle. The CDR3 runs to 14 residues. The CDR3 sequence is CASSPVRHRGEQYF. The DNA for the CDR3 is TGTGCCAGCAGTCCGGTGAGACACCGGGGGGAGCAGTACTTC.

The gene calls are TRBV7-7 and TRBJ2-3; 7 bases match TRBD1. This CDR3 contains 15 residues. Germline V gene sequence: CDR1 SSHAT, CDR2 FNYEAQ (reference sequence). The CDR3 nucleotides read TGTGCTAGTCTACCTACAGGGGCCCCCACAGATACGCAGTATTTT. Translation: CASLPTGAPTDTQYF.

V and J are TRBV19 and TRBJ2-3; 14 nucleotides match TRBD2. CDR3 length equals 18 residues. After removal of 3 bases from V and 0 bases from J, the junction contained 5 bases not matched to a gene. Germline loops: CDR1 LNHDA, CDR2 SQIVND (reference sequence). In DNA, the CDR3 is TGTGCCAGTAGTATTGGGACTAGCGGGAGACGGAGCACAGATACGCAGTATTTT. This translates into CASSIGTSGRRSTDTQYF.

The CDR3 nucleotides are TGCGCCAGCAGCTTGAGCCCAGGGGGTGAAGATGAAAAACTGTTTTTT. It yields the protein CASSLSPGGEDEKLFF. The genes are TRBV5-1 and TRBJ1-4, with TRBD1 identical over 7 bases. The V and J ends lost 1 base and 6 bases, in that order; junction bases with no gene match: 9. CDR1 is SGHRS and CDR2 is YFSETQ in the germline V gene. The CDR3 is made up of 16 amino acids.

CDR3 bases: TGTGCCAATGAAAGGGGCACCCCTGGAAACACCATATATTTT. Translation gives CANERGTPGNTIYF. The chain couples TRBV2 to TRBJ1-3; perhaps TRBD1 as D (5 bases). V was pared by 10 bases and J by 2 bases, with 15 bases between. CDR1 is SNHLY, CDR2 FYNNEI, per germline. This CDR3 region has 14 residues.

The table lists this clone with a count of one. This chain joins TRBV30 and TRBJ1-1; D remains unclear. V was cut by 6 bases and J by 1 base, with 6 bases left in between. Germline assignment: CDR1 GTSNPN and CDR2 SVGIG (reference sequence). This CDR3 comprises 11 residues. The CDR3 nucleotides read TGTGCCTGTTATAGGAACACTGAAGCTTTCTTT. Its translation: CACYRNTEAFF.

The V and J genes are TRBV5-1 and TRBJ2-6, with 7 bases matching TRBD2. Germline-derived CDR1 and CDR2 are SGHRS and YFSETQ. V shed 5 bases, J shed 4 bases, and the junction held 9 bases outside the gene matches. The CDR3 sequence is 16 residues long. DNA for the CDR3: TGCGCCAGCAGGAACGGGGGGTCCGCCGGGGCCAACGTCCTGACTTTC. Translated, it gives CASRNGGSAGANVLTF.

V is TRBV28 and J is TRBJ2-7; 14 bases align to TRBD2. The ends lost 2 bases at V and 9 bases at J; junction bases unmatched: 3. This CDR3 is built from 14 residues. The V gene's germline CDR1 is MDHEN and CDR2 SYDVKM. CDR3 residues: CASSLRGTSGRQYF. The CDR3 DNA reads TGTGCCAGCAGTTTACGAGGGACTAGCGGGAGGCAGTACTTC. Variable domain in full (rest from reference TRBV28 and TRBJ2-7): DVKVTQSSRYLVKRTGEKVFLECVQDMDHENMFWYRQDPGLGLRLIYFSYDVKMKEKGDIPEGYSVSREKKERFSLILESASTNQTSMYLCASSLRGTSGRQYFGPGTRLTVT.

The chain links TRBV9 to TRBJ2-2; the D is unclear. V was shortened by 2 bases and J by 2 bases, with 10 bases between the two germline ends. This CDR3 has 15 amino acids. In germline, CDR1 is SGDLS, CDR2 YYNGEE. This CDR3 reads CASSVSGPNTGELFF. The CDR3 region has the DNA TGTGCCAGCAGCGTCAGTGGGCCTAACACCGGGGAGCTGTTTTTT.

This chain links TRBV4-2 with TRBJ2-3; D may be TRBD1 (5 bases). The ends were cut back, 5 bases at V and 8 bases at J, with 14 bases in the middle. This CDR3 region has 13 residues. Germline V gives CDR1 LGHNA, CDR2 YNFKEQ. The CDR3 nucleotides read TGTGCCAGCAGCTTGGGGCCCGCCGCTACGCAGTATTTT. Protein product: CASSLGPAATQYF.

The genes are TRBV5-4 and TRBJ1-3; 9 bases are shared with TRBD1. The ends lost 4 bases at V and 2 bases at J; junction bases unmatched: 10. Germline CDR1 SGHNT, CDR2 YYREEE (reference sequence). The CDR3 totals 17 residues. The CDR3 loop is CASSLSRDRVAGNTIYF. The CDR3 DNA reads TGTGCCAGCAGCCTATCTCGGGACAGGGTGGCTGGAAACACCATATATTTT.

This clone occurred a few times. The V and J genes are TRBV13 and TRBJ2-3; 9 bases are shared with TRBD2. Germline CDR1 PRHDT, CDR2 FYEKMQ (reference sequence). V was pared by 5 bases and J by 7 bases, with 16 bases of the junction left unmatched. The CDR3 covers 17 residues. CDR3 in amino acids: CASSGFVSGGGGNTQYF. In nucleotides, the CDR3 is TGTGCCAGCAGCGGATTTGTTAGCGGGGGAGGTGGGAATACGCAGTATTTT.

The CDR3 DNA reads TGTGCCAGCAGCCAAGAAACTCTGGGGGGAGAAGCTTTCTTT. Residues: CASSQETLGGEAFF. This rearrangement joins TRBV4-2 to TRBJ1-1; a weak D match, TRBD1 (5 bases). From germline, CDR1 is LGHNA and CDR2 YNFKEQ. The CDR3 runs to 14 residues. V was clipped by 0 bases and J by 8 bases, with 13 bases between them.

A word on this clone: Within the sample, other DNA sequences also encode this same CDR3. The chain recombines TRBV5-1 with TRBJ1-5; D remains ambiguous. The CDR3 covers 17 residues. Germline V gives CDR1 SGHRS, CDR2 YFSETQ. The ends were cut back, 7 bases at V and 6 bases at J, with 26 bases in the middle. CDR3 loop: CASGGFGLANHGQPQHF. CDR3 coding DNA: TGCGCCAGCGGCGGTTTCGGTTTAGCCAACCATGGTCAGCCCCAGCATTTT. The variable domain in full, with the rest retrieved from reference TRBV5-1 and TRBJ1-5, is KAGVTQTPRYLIKTRGQQVTLSCSPISGHRSVSWYQQTPGQGLQFLFEYFSETQRNKGNFPGRFSGRQFSNSRSEMNVSTLELGDSALYLCASGGFGLANHGQPQHFGDGTRLSIL.

V and J are TRBV10-3 and TRBJ2-5, with 10 bases aligning to TRBD2. CDR1 is ENHRY, CDR2 SYGVKD, per germline. V shed 4 bases, J shed 4 bases, and the junction held 9 bases outside the gene matches. This CDR3 has 16 amino acids. The CDR3 spells CAISGGSGRAGETQYF. The CDR3 nucleotides read TGTGCCATCAGTGGAGGGAGCGGGAGGGCCGGAGAGACCCAGTACTTC.

The chain is built from TRBV29-1 and TRBJ2-2, with 12 bases lining up with TRBD2. This CDR3 is 16 amino acids long. The junction had 11 bases not matched to a gene; V was cut back by 5 bases and J by 7 bases. The V gene's germline CDR1 is SQVTM and CDR2 ANQGSEA. In DNA, the CDR3 is TGCAGCGTTTTATCCGGACTAGCGGGACTCGGCGGGGAGCTGTTTTTT. Encoded protein: CSVLSGLAGLGGELFF.

This clone was observed once. The chain has TRBV5-1 and TRBJ2-4, with TRBD2 identical over 7 bases. Germline lookup yields CDR1 SGHRS and CDR2 YFSETQ. The CDR3 sequence is 14 residues long. J lost 8 bases, V lost 2 bases, and 7 bases had no gene match. CDR3 DNA sequence: TGCGCCAGCAGCTTAGAGCGGGAAAGAGACATTCAGTACTTC. Residues: CASSLERERDIQYF.

This rearrangement joins TRBV6-5 to TRBJ2-3, with TRBD2 as a possible D gene (5 bases). Germline V gene data show CDR1 as MNHEY and CDR2 as SVGAGI. CDR3 size: 14 residues. V was pared by 0 bases and J by 2 bases, with 6 bases between. The CDR3 region is CASSYSRDTDTQYF. The CDR3, as DNA: TGTGCCAGCAGTTACTCGAGGGACACAGATACGCAGTATTTT.

The count of this clone is one. This chain joins TRBV27 and TRBJ1-1; D perhaps matches TRBD1 (6 bases). This CDR3 has 18 residues. V was cut by 2 bases and J by 0 bases, with 19 bases left in between. Germline loops: CDR1 MNHEY, CDR2 SMNVEV (reference sequence). CDR3 coding DNA: TGTGCCAGCAGTTTACGAGTGGGCAGGGGAGTCCTGAACACTGAAGCTTTCTTT. It translates to CASSLRVGRGVLNTEAFF.